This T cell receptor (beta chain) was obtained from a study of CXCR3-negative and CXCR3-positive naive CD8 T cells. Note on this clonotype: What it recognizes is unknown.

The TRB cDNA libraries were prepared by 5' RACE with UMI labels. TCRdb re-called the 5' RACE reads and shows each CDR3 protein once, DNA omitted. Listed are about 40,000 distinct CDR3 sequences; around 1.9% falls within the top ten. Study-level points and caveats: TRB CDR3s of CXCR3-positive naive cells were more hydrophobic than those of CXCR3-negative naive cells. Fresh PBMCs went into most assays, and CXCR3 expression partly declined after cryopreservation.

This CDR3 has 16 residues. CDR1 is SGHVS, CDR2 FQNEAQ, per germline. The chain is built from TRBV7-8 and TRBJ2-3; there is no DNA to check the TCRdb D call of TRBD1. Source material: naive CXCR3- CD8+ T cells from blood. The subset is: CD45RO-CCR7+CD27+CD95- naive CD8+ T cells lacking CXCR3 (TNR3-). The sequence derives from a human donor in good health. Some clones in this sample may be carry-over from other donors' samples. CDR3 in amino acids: CASSSYRDRDTDTQYF. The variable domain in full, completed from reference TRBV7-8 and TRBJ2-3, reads GAGVSQSPRYKVAKRGQDVALRCDPISGHVSLFWYQQALGQGPEFLTYFQNEAQLDKSGLPSDRFFAERPEGSVSTLKIQRTQQEDSAVYLCASSSYRDRDTDTQYFGPGTRLTVL.